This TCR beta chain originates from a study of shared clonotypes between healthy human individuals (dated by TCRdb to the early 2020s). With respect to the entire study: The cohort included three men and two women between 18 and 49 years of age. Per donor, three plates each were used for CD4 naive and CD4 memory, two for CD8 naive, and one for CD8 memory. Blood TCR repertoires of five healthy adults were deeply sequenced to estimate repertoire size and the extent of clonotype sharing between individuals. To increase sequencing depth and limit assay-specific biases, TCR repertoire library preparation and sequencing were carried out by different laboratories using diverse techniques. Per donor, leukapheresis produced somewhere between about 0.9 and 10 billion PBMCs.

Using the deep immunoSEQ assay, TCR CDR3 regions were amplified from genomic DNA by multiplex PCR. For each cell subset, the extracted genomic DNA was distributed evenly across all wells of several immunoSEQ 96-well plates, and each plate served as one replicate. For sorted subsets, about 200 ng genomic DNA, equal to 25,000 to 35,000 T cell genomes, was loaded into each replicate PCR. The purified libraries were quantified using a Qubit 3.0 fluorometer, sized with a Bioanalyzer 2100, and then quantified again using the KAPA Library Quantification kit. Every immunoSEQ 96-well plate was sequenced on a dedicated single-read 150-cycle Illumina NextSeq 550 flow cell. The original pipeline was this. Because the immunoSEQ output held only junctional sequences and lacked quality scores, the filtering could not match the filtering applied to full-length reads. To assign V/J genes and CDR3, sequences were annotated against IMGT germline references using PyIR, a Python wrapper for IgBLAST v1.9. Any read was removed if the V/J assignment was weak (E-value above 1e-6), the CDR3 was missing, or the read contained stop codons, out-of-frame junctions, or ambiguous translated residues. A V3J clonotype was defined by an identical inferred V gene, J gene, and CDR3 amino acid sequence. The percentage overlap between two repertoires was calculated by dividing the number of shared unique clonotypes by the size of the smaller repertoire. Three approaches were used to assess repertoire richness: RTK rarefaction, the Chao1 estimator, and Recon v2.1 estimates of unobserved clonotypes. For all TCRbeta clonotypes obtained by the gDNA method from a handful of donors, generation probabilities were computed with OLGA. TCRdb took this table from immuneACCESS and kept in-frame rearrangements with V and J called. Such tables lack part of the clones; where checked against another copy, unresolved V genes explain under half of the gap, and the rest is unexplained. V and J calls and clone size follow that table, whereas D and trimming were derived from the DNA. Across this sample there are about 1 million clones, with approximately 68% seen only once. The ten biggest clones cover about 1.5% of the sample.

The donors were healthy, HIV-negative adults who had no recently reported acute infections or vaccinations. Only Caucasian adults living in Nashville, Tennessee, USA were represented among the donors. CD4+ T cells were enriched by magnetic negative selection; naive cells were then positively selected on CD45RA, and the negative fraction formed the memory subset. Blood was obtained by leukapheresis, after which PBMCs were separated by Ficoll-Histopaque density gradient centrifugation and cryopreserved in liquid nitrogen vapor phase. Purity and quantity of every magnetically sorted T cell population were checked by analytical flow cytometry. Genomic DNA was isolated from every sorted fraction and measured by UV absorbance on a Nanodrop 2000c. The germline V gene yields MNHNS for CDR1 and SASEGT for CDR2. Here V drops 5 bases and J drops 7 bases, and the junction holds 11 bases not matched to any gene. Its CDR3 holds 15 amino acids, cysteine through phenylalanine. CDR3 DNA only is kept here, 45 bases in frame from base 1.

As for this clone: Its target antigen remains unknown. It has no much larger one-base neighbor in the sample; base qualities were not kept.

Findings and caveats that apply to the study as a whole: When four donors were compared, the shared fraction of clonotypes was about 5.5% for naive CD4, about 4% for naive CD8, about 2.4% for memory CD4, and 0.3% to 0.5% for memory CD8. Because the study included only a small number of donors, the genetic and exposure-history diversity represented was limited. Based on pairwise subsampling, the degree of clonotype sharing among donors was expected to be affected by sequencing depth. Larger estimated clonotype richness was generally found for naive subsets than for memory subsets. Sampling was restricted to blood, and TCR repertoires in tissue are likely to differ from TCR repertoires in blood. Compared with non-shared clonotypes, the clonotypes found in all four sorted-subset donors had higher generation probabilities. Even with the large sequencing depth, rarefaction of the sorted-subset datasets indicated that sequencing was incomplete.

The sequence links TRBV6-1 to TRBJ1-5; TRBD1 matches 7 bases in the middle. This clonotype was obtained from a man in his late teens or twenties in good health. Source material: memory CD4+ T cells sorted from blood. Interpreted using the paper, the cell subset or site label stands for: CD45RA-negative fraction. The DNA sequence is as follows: TGTGCCAGCAGTCGGACCGGGACAGTAAACCAGCCCCAGCATTTT. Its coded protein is CASSRTGTVNQPQHF.